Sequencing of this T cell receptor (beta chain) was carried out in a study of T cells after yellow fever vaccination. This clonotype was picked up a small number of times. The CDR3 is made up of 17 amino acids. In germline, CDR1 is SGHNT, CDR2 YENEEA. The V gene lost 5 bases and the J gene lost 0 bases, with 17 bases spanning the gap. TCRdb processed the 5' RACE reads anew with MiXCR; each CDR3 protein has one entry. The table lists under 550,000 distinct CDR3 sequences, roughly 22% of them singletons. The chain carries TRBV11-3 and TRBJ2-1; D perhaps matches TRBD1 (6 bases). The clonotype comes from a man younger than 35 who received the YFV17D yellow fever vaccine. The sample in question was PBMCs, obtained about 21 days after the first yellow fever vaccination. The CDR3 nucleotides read TGTGCCAGCAGCAAAAACTTCGGGGACACCTCCTACAATGAGCAGTTCTTC. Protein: CASSKNFGDTSYNEQFF.